The 28 T cell receptor beta chains in this list originate from one sample, sequenced in a study of regulatory T cells in long-lasting Graves disease (dated by TCRdb to the early 2020s). This sample's time point label indicates: newly diagnosed GD, antithyroid drugs for less than 3 months. RNA was extracted from PBMCs in TRIzol for both TCR sequencing and RNA sequencing. The library relied on multiplex PCR. The sequencing machine was an Illumina HiSeq 4000. CDR3 regions were amplified by Arm-PCR with iRepertoire HTBI primers to construct TCR beta libraries. The raw public data were reprocessed by TCRdb itself: fastp quality trimming at Q25, MiXCR clonotype calling, in-frame beta chains only. Rows matching on CDR3 protein sequence are summarized as one entry with the most common DNA and genes. The sample records 500,000 or so distinct CDR3 sequences, about 17% of which are singletons. Clones ranked in the top ten supply more than 10% of the sample.

This sample was also put to use in a study of T cells in Graves' hyperthyroidism and ophthalmopathy.

The input for sequencing was peripheral blood mononuclear cells (PBMCs), taken at new diagnosis, from a patient treated with antithyroid drugs. Receptor source: a man aged 40-55 years with Graves disease. Donor details come from another sample of the same person, matched by shared clones.

The chain combines TRBV6-2 or TRBV6-3 with TRBJ2-5; 11 positions match TRBD2. J was trimmed by 5 bases and V by 5 bases; bases with no gene match: 10. This CDR3 has 16 amino acids. In germline, CDR1 is MNHEY, CDR2 SVGEGT. This chain's CDR3 is CASSHGLAGGGETQYF. CDR3 nucleotides: TGTGCCAGCAGTCACGGGCTAGCGGGAGGAGGTGAGACCCAGTACTTC.

This chain uses TRBV29-1 with TRBJ1-2, with 10 bases identical to TRBD1. Looked up from germline, CDR1 is SQVTM and CDR2 is ANQGSEA. This CDR3 spans 14 amino acids. Germline trimming cut 6 bases from V and 2 bases from J; bases unmatched to any gene: 6. This chain's CDR3 is CSVPGGQGNYGYTF. CDR3 nucleotides: TGCAGCGTCCCCGGGGGACAGGGGAACTATGGCTACACCTTC.

Many counts were recorded for this clonotype. The rearrangement joins TRBV20-1 to TRBJ2-2, with D perhaps TRBD1 or TRBD2 (6 bases each). V was shortened by 2 bases and J by 4 bases, with 14 bases between the two germline ends. This CDR3 is built from 15 residues. Per the germline V gene, CDR1 is DFQATT and CDR2 is SNEGSKA (reference sequence). CDR3 sequence (DNA): TGCAGTGCTAGAAGGGGGGAGCTCCTCACCGGGGAGCTGTTTTTT. This gives the protein CSARRGELLTGELFF.

This clonotype was found many times. This chain links TRBV5-1 with TRBJ2-2; no firm D call. Germline values: CDR1 SGHRS, CDR2 YFSETQ. The CDR3 is made up of 15 amino acids. Deletions cut 0 bases from V and 7 bases from J, with 13 bases between. The CDR3 bases are TGCGCCAGCAGCTTGGATGGTTTAGGCAACGGGGAGCTGTTTTTT. Protein product: CASSLDGLGNGELFF.

This clonotype was recorded at least ten times. The chain employs TRBV5-1 and TRBJ2-1; TRBD1 might be the D (6 bases). The V end lost 5 bases, the J end lost 10 bases, and 19 bases lay between the germline ends. The germline V gene has CDR1 SGHRS and CDR2 YFSETQ. This CDR3 comprises 14 residues. The CDR3 bases are TGCGCCAGCAGGGGGGTCCAGGCGAGGGGGGAGCAGTTCTTC. It specifies CASRGVQARGEQFF.

Many counts were recorded for this clonotype. The chain combines TRBV18 with TRBJ2-5, with 7 bases identical to TRBD2. Germline V gene data show CDR1 as KGHSH and CDR2 as LQKENI. CDR3 length: 15 residues. The V and J ends lost 2 bases and 7 bases, in that order; junction bases with no gene match: 10. The CDR3 protein is CASSPNRTPGGTQYF. CDR3 bases: TGTGCCAGCTCACCAAATCGCACTCCGGGGGGGACCCAGTACTTC.

This clonotype has a count of ten or more. The junction shows a germline mismatch at one end, possibly a read error. This sequence joins TRBV5-1 and TRBJ1-1; no clear D gene. Germline loops: CDR1 SGHRS, CDR2 YFSETQ. The CDR3 is made up of 14 amino acids. DNA for the CDR3: TGTGCCAGCAGCTTATCGACGGCTAACACTGAAGCTTTCTTT. Residues: CASSLSTANTEAFF.

This chain uses TRBV20-1 with TRBJ2-7; D not resolved. The CDR3 loop spans 13 amino acids. CDR1 and CDR2 (germline): DFQATT, SNEGSKA (reference sequence). V was cut by 3 bases and J by 5 bases, with 14 bases left in between. CDR3 coding DNA: TGCAGTGCTAGGAGATTTTTCAGCCACGAGCAGTACTTC. Protein product: CSARRFFSHEQYF.

This clonotype was detected ten times or more. The chain couples TRBV7-9 to TRBJ2-1; no clear D gene. V lost 0 bases and J lost 5, with 20 bases in between. The CDR3 totals 18 residues. The V gene's germline CDR1 is SEHNR and CDR2 FQNEAQ (reference sequence). DNA of the CDR3: TGTGCCAGCAGCTTAGCGACGGGCCCTACTCCTCCCCACAATGAGCAGTTCTTC. Translated, it gives CASSLATGPTPPHNEQFF.

This clonotype was seen only a few times. J is TRBJ1-1 and V is TRBV19; 9 bases line up with TRBD1. CDR3 size: 15 residues. The germline CDR1 and CDR2 sequences are LNHDA and SQIVND (reference sequence). The ends lost 7 bases at V and 7 bases at J; junction bases unmatched: 13. Here the CDR3 DNA reads TGTGCCAGTACCCGCCCGGGACAGGGTTATAATGAAGCTTTCTTT. Its protein is CASTRPGQGYNEAFF. The complete variable domain, with remaining parts taken from reference TRBV19 and TRBJ1-1, reads DGGITQSPKYLFRKEGQNVTLSCEQNLNHDAMYWYRQDPGQGLRLIYYSQIVNDFQKGDIAEGYSVSREKKESFPLTVTSAQKNPTAFYLCASTRPGQGYNEAFFGQGTRLTVV.

The chain has TRBV10-3 and TRBJ2-1; no clear D gene. The ends were cut back, 0 bases at V and 6 bases at J, with 3 bases in the middle. Germline V CDR1 and CDR2: ENHRY, SYGVKD. CDR3 length: 12 residues. The CDR3 DNA reads TGTGCCATCAGTGAGTCGCCCAATGAGCAGTTCTTC. This codes for CAISESPNEQFF.

This clonotype was recorded a few times. The rearrangement links TRBV4-1 to TRBJ2-1, with unresolved D. V was pared by 4 bases and J by 3 bases, with 7 bases between. This CDR3 contains 13 residues. CDR1 is MGHRA, CDR2 YSYEKL, per germline. Written as DNA, the CDR3 is TGCGCCAGCAGCCTTACAGTCTACAATGAGCAGTTCTTC. Protein: CASSLTVYNEQFF.

This clonotype was observed many times. V usage is TRBV20-1 and J usage is TRBJ2-7; tentatively, D is TRBD2 (5 bases). This CDR3 contains 15 residues. Trimming took off 0 bases at V and 0 bases at J, with 12 bases between the two ends. Germline CDR1 and CDR2: DFQATT and SNEGSKA (reference sequence). CDR3 sequence: CSARDPRGSSYEQYF. In DNA, the CDR3 is TGCAGTGCTAGAGACCCGAGAGGGAGCTCCTACGAGCAGTACTTC.

On this clonotype itself: It is likely a read error: a sequence one base away is far more abundant. V gene TRBV2 combines with J gene TRBJ2-7; TRBD2 aligns across 9 bases. Losses at the gene ends were 5 bases for V and 7 bases for J; bases not matched to a gene: 12. The CDR3 runs to 15 residues. Germline assignment: CDR1 SNHLY and CDR2 FYNNEI. CDR3 sequence (DNA): TGTGCCAGCAGTCCGACTAGCGGAACTTCAAATGAGCAGTACTTC. Its protein product is CASSPTSGTSNEQYF.

Many counts were recorded for this clonotype. The rearrangement links TRBV7-3 to TRBJ2-5; 9 bases align to TRBD2. CDR1 is SGHTA, CDR2 FQGTGA, per germline. Trimming at V came to 5 bases and at J to 4 bases, leaving 2 bases not matched to a gene. This CDR3 has 13 amino acids. The CDR3 loop reads CASSGSGRETQYF. The CDR3 DNA reads TGTGCCAGCAGCGGTAGCGGGAGAGAGACCCAGTACTTC. Filled out from reference TRBV7-3 and TRBJ2-5, the complete variable domain reads GAGVSQTPSNKVTEKGKYVELRCDPISGHTALYWYRQSLGQGPEFLIYFQGTGAADDSGLPNDRFFAVRPEGSVSTLKIQRTERGDSAVYLCASSGSGRETQYFGPGTRLLVL.

This clonotype was counted a few times. V and J are TRBV20-1 and TRBJ2-7; 8 bases match TRBD1. CDR1 DFQATT and CDR2 SNEGSKA come from the germline V gene (reference sequence). Losses at the gene ends were 3 bases for V and 2 bases for J; bases not matched to a gene: 6. The length of the CDR3 is 14 residues. CDR3 amino acids: CSASLTGVPYEQYF. As DNA, the CDR3 is TGCAGTGCTAGTCTGACAGGGGTACCCTACGAGCAGTACTTC.

The chain has TRBV3-1 and TRBJ2-3, with 7 bases aligning to TRBD2. Trimming took 2 bases from V and 4 from J; bases not matched to a gene: 3. Germline V gene sequence: CDR1 LGHDT, CDR2 YNNKEL (reference sequence). This CDR3 has 14 amino acids. CDR3 nucleotides: TGTGCCAGCAGCCAACGGGGGGAAGCAGATACGCAGTATTTT. Its translation is CASSQRGEADTQYF.

This clonotype was found many times. This chain joins TRBV12-3 or TRBV12-4 and TRBJ2-4; TRBD1 or TRBD2 may be the D gene (5 bases each). This CDR3 contains 14 residues. Between the trimmed V and J ends, which lost 0 bases and 15 bases, there was a span of 18 bases. In DNA, the CDR3 is TGTGCCAGCAGTTTAGCAGACGGGGCCCCTTCTCTGTACTTC. It translates to CASSLADGAPSLYF.

This clonotype has ten or more counts. The chain has TRBV5-1 and TRBJ2-1; TRBD2 matches at 10 bases. CDR3 size: 16 residues. Trimming took 2 bases from V and 5 from J; bases not matched to a gene: 7. Germline V gene lookup returns CDR1 SGHRS and CDR2 YFSETQ. As DNA, the CDR3 is TGCGCCAGCAGCTTAACTAGCGGGATGGGAAACAATGAGCAGTTCTTC. It specifies CASSLTSGMGNNEQFF.

Many counts were recorded for this clonotype. V and J are TRBV5-1 and TRBJ2-1; 7 bases line up with TRBD2. This CDR3 region has 15 residues. The V gene's germline CDR1 is SGHRS and CDR2 YFSETQ. Germline trimming cut 5 bases from V and 5 bases from J; bases unmatched to any gene: 10. CDR3 DNA sequence: TGCGCCAGCAGAGGCGGGAGCGGGAATGACAATGAGCAGTTCTTC. Translated: CASRGGSGNDNEQFF.

The sample holds many counts of this clonotype. This chain links TRBV28 with TRBJ1-6; D possibly corresponds to TRBD1 (5 bases). The CDR3 loop spans 15 amino acids. Trimming removed 5 bases from V and 5 bases from J, with 13 bases in between. CDR1 and CDR2 from the germline V gene are MDHEN and SYDVKM. As DNA, the CDR3 is TGTGCCAGCAGTCCGGGGGGATCGGATAATTCACCCCTCCACTTT. Translated, it gives CASSPGGSDNSPLHF.

The chain recombines TRBV2 with TRBJ1-1, with a weak D call TRBD1 (5 bases). Germline assignment: CDR1 SNHLY and CDR2 FYNNEI. The CDR3 is 14 amino acids. V was shortened by 3 bases and J by 3 bases, with 11 bases between the two germline ends. CDR3 in amino acids: CASSESGADTEAFF. Here the CDR3 DNA reads TGTGCCAGCAGTGAGTCCGGGGCGGACACTGAAGCTTTCTTT. Drawing the rest from reference TRBV2 and TRBJ1-1, the complete variable domain is EPEVTQTPSHQVTQMGQEVILRCVPISNHLYFYWYRQILGQKVEFLVSFYNNEISEKSEIFDDQFSVERPDGSNFTLKIRSTKLEDSAMYFCASSESGADTEAFFGQGTRLTVV.

Regarding this clonotype: This may arise from a read error, as a much more abundant clone is one base away. The V gene is TRBV10-3, the J gene TRBJ2-3; a weak D match, TRBD1 (5 bases). The J call is doubtful: the DNA matches TRBJ2-5 better. CDR1 and CDR2 from the germline V gene are ENHRY and SYGVKD. The length of the CDR3 is 13 residues. The CDR3 coding sequence is TGTGCCATCAGTGAAAGGACAAGAGGGACCCAGTACTTC. Translation: CAISERTRGTQYF.

Turning to this clonotype: Given a much more abundant clone one base away, this may be a read error. This is likely a read error, given that the CDR3 carries no conserved phenylalanine or tryptophan at its end. V gene TRBV28 combines with J gene TRBJ2-7, with TRBD1 matching over 9 bases. This CDR3 comprises 15 residues. CDR1 MDHEN and CDR2 SYDVKM come from the germline V gene. Trimming cost V 5 bases and J 3 bases; bases outside gene matches: 8. In DNA form, the CDR3 reads TGTGCCAGCAGTGCCCCGGGACAGGGTCTCTACGAGCAGTACTAC. It encodes CASSAPGQGLYEQYY.

This clonotype was seen many times. The rearrangement uses TRBV11-2 and TRBJ2-3; 8 nucleotides match TRBD1. V was clipped by 1 base and J by 5 bases; unmatched bases: 8. The germline V gene has CDR1 SGHAT and CDR2 FQNNGV. The CDR3 consists of 16 residues. CDR3: CASSLGRTGLGDTQYF. DNA for the CDR3: TGTGCCAGCAGCTTAGGAAGGACAGGGCTAGGAGATACGCAGTATTTT.

This clonotype was seen a handful of times. The gene calls are TRBV20-1 and TRBJ2-7; TRBD2 agrees at 8 bases. Per the germline V gene, CDR1 is DFQATT and CDR2 is SNEGSKA (reference sequence). This CDR3 has 13 amino acids. V lost 4 bases and J lost 7; bases outside the gene matches: 9. The CDR3, as DNA: TGCAGTGCTATGGGACTAGAGGGGATGGAGCAGTACTTC. It codes for CSAMGLEGMEQYF.

This clonotype was observed a handful of times. The genes are TRBV7-2 and TRBJ1-6; D unclear. Trimming cost V 6 bases and J 8 bases, with 17 bases left between them. Per the germline V gene, CDR1 is SGHTA and CDR2 is FQGNSA. This CDR3 has 15 residues. The CDR3 here is CASRTAPPADSPLHF. Written as DNA, the CDR3 is TGTGCCAGCAGAACGGCACCACCGGCGGATTCACCCCTCCACTTT.

This clonotype was counted only a few times. The chain employs TRBV3-1 and TRBJ2-3; D perhaps matches TRBD2 (5 bases). V was trimmed by 0 bases and J by 2 bases, leaving 9 bases between them. CDR1 LGHDT and CDR2 YNNKEL come from the germline V gene (reference sequence). The CDR3 covers 15 residues. The CDR3 sequence is CASSQDPGFTDTQYF. CDR3 coding DNA: TGTGCCAGCAGCCAAGACCCGGGGTTCACAGATACGCAGTATTTT.